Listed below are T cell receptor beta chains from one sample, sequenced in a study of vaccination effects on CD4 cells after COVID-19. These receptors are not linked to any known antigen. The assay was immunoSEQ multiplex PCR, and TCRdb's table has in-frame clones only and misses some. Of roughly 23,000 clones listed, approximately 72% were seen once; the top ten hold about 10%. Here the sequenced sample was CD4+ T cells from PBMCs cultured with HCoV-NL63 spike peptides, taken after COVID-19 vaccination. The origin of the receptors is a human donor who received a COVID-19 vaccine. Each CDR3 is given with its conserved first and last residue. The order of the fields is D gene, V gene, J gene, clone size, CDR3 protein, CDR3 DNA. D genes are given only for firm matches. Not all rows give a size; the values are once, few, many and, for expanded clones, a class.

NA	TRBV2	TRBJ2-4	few	CASTEGLAKNIQYF	TGTGCCAGCACTGAGGGGCTAGCCAAAAACATTCAGTACTTC
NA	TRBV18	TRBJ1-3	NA	CASSRAGLADSGNTIYF	TGTGCCAGCTCACGAGCCGGACTAGCGGACTCTGGAAACACCATATATTTT
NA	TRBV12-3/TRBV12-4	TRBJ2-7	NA	CASSWEIYEQYF	TGTGCCAGCAGTTGGGAGATATACGAGCAGTACTTC
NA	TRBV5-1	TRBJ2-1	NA	CASSLPPSRGRYNEQFF	TGCGCCAGCAGCCTACCGCCTTCACGGGGGCGCTACAATGAGCAGTTCTTC
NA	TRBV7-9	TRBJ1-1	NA	CASSSGSTISNTEAFF	TGTGCCAGCAGCTCGGGGAGTACTATATCGAACACTGAAGCTTTCTTT
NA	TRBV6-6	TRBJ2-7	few	CASSLLQESYEQYF	TGTGCCAGCAGTCTACTTCAGGAATCCTACGAGCAGTACTTC
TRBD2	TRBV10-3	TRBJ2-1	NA	CAITGQRGVSYNEQFF	TGTGCCATCACGGGGCAGCGGGGGGTCTCCTACAATGAGCAGTTCTTC
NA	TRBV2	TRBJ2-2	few	CASRVLPAELFF	TGTGCCAGCAGAGTTTTACCAGCGGAGCTGTTTTTT
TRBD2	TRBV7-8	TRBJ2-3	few	CASRPPGLVTDTQYF	TGTGCCAGCAGACCACCGGGACTAGTCACAGATACGCAGTATTTT
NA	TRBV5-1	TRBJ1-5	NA	CASSLGPGDGSNQPQHF	TGCGCCAGCAGCTTGGGGCCAGGGGACGGGAGCAATCAGCCCCAGCATTTT
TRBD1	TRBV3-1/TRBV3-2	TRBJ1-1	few	CASSLDRGGLMAFF	TGTGCCAGCAGCCTGGACAGGGGGGGCCTCATGGCTTTCTTT
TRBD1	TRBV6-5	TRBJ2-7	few	CASTGTGSYEQYF	TGTGCCAGCACCGGGACAGGCTCCTACGAGCAGTACTTC
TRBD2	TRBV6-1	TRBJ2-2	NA	CASSEEWGGLVFF	TGTGCCAGCAGTGAAGAATGGGGGGGTCTCGTGTTTTTT
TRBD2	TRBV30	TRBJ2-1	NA	CAWSTGTSGGANEQFF	TGTGCCTGGAGTACCGGGACTAGCGGGGGGGCCAATGAGCAGTTCTTC
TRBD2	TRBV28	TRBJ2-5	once	CASYSGSRGVTQYF	TGTGCCAGCTATAGCGGGAGTCGAGGCGTGACCCAGTACTTC
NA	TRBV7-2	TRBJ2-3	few	CASSIADLTDTQYF	TGTGCCAGCAGCATAGCGGACCTCACAGATACGCAGTATTTT
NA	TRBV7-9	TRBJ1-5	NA	CASSLGGAAAVYSNQPQHF	TGTGCCAGCAGCTTAGGGGGGGCCGCGGCCGTATATAGCAATCAGCCCCAGCATTTT
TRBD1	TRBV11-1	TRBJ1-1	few	CASSAWTGSDEAFF	TGTGCCAGCAGCGCTTGGACAGGCTCCGATGAAGCTTTCTTT
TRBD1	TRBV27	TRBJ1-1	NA	CASSVQGGNTEAFF	TGTGCCAGCAGTGTACAGGGGGGAAACACTGAAGCTTTCTTT
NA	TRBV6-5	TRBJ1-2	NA	CASSLAGSEGYGYTF	TGTGCCAGCAGTTTGGCCGGGTCCGAGGGCTATGGCTACACCTTC
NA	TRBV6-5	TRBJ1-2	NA	CASSSYEGDYGYTF	TGTGCCAGCAGTTCATACGAAGGAGACTATGGCTACACCTTC
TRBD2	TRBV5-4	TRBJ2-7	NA	CASSKEDGLAGGLSYEQYF	TGTGCCAGCAGCAAGGAAGACGGACTAGCGGGAGGTCTTTCCTACGAGCAGTACTTC
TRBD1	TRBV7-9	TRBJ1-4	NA	CASSLGQGFDEKLFF	TGTGCCAGCAGCTTAGGACAGGGTTTTGATGAAAAACTGTTTTTT
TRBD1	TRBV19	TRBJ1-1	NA	CASSNLGTGGKGEAFF	TGTGCCAGTAGTAATCTGGGTACAGGGGGCAAAGGTGAAGCTTTCTTT